This T cell receptor (beta chain) is from a study of blood T cells in healthy people across ages. Study-wide results and limits: PBMCs went unsorted, and a conclusive naive versus antigen-experienced comparison was therefore prevented.

Then a second PCR, running about 6 to 12 cycles, was carried out with a sample-barcoded 5' primer and a J-beta primer mix. A single record per CDR3 protein comes from TCRdb applying MiXCR to the 5' RACE reads. The sample consists of around 700,000 distinct CDR3 sequences, approximately 25% of them appearing once. Note on this clonotype: What it binds is not known.

Between the trimmed V and J ends, which lost 2 bases and 5 bases, there was a span of 18 bases. This CDR3 is 17 amino acids long. Germline V gene sequence: CDR1 KGHSH, CDR2 LQKENI. This sample also appeared in a second study, on T cells of mothers and their children.

The sequencing input was blood. This receptor was obtained from a boy aged 10-17 years in good health. The chain uses TRBV18 and TRBJ2-2, with D tentatively TRBD2 (7 bases). CDR3 sequence reads: CASSPGQSPAGTGELFF. The DNA of the CDR3 is TGTGCCAGCTCACCAGGACAGAGCCCAGCGGGGACCGGGGAGCTGTTTTTT.